This TCR beta chain was identified in a study of neurological immune-mediated disorders. Study summary: Among 34 multiple sclerosis patients, approximately 31 were relapsing-remitting and 3 were secondary progressive.

Many counts were recorded for this clonotype. Its matching antigen is unknown. Study-level results: Because no CDR3 amino acid sequences were shared across subjects by expanded clones, private repertoires were suggested in all groups.

From 15-18 subjects, each sequencing run yielded over 160 million TCR-beta sequences. TCRdb used MiXCR to reprocess the 5' RACE reads, holding one entry per CDR3 protein. This sample carries about 50,000 distinct CDR3 sequences, about 5.6% of them seen once, and the ten largest clones take approximately 1.5%. Trimming took 9 bases from V and 2 from J; bases not matched to a gene: 8. Germline CDR1 is KGHDR and CDR2 is SFDVKD. The CDR3 covers 15 residues. Use was made of approximately 1 million CD4+ or CD8+ T cells in sorted libraries. V and J are TRBV24-1 and TRBJ2-1; TRBD2 aligns across 8 bases. The sequencing input was CD4+ T cells from blood. The source of this sequence is a woman aged 18-29 years with multiple sclerosis. CDR3 nucleotides: TGTGCCACCGGAAGCGGGAGACGGACCTACAATGAGCAGTTCTTC. Its protein is CATGSGRRTYNEQFF.